This T cell receptor beta chain appears in the sequencing data of a study of metastatic and nonmetastatic thyroid tumors. Background on the study: Repertoire data that came from the blood and tumor or nodule tissue of malignant and benign thyroid patients were compared. Points from the study as a whole: When malignant thyroid tumors were compared with benign nodules, TCR beta diversity was reportedly significantly higher in the malignant tumors. This held in both blood and tumor samples.

Original processing methods: The authors used CDR3 differences across clinicopathological groups to build a distant-metastasis classifier for papillary thyroid cancer. TCRdb re-called clones via MiXCR from the PCR reads. These V and J calls originate from TCRdb's pipeline instead of the authors' own analysis. The data hold 35,000 to 40,000 clones, with 17% observed a single time. All patients reached thyroid surgery having received no treatment beforehand. This clone was counted many times. The antigen remains undetermined. In the same sample, other DNA sequences code for this CDR3. This sequence originates from a female donor with papillary thyroid cancer or a benign thyroid nodule (not recorded which). Some clones in this sample may be carry-over from other donors' samples. The sequenced sample consisted of tumor tissue.

DNA for the CDR3: TGTGCCACCAGTGAGGGAGTGCAGTACAATGAGCAGTTCTTC. Residues: CATSEGVQYNEQFF. The V and J genes are TRBV24-1 and TRBJ2-1, with a tentative D call TRBD2 (5 bases). The germline gives CDR1 KGHDR, CDR2 SFDVKD. The CDR3 extends over 14 amino acids. V was trimmed by 4 bases and J by 4 bases, leaving 10 bases between them.